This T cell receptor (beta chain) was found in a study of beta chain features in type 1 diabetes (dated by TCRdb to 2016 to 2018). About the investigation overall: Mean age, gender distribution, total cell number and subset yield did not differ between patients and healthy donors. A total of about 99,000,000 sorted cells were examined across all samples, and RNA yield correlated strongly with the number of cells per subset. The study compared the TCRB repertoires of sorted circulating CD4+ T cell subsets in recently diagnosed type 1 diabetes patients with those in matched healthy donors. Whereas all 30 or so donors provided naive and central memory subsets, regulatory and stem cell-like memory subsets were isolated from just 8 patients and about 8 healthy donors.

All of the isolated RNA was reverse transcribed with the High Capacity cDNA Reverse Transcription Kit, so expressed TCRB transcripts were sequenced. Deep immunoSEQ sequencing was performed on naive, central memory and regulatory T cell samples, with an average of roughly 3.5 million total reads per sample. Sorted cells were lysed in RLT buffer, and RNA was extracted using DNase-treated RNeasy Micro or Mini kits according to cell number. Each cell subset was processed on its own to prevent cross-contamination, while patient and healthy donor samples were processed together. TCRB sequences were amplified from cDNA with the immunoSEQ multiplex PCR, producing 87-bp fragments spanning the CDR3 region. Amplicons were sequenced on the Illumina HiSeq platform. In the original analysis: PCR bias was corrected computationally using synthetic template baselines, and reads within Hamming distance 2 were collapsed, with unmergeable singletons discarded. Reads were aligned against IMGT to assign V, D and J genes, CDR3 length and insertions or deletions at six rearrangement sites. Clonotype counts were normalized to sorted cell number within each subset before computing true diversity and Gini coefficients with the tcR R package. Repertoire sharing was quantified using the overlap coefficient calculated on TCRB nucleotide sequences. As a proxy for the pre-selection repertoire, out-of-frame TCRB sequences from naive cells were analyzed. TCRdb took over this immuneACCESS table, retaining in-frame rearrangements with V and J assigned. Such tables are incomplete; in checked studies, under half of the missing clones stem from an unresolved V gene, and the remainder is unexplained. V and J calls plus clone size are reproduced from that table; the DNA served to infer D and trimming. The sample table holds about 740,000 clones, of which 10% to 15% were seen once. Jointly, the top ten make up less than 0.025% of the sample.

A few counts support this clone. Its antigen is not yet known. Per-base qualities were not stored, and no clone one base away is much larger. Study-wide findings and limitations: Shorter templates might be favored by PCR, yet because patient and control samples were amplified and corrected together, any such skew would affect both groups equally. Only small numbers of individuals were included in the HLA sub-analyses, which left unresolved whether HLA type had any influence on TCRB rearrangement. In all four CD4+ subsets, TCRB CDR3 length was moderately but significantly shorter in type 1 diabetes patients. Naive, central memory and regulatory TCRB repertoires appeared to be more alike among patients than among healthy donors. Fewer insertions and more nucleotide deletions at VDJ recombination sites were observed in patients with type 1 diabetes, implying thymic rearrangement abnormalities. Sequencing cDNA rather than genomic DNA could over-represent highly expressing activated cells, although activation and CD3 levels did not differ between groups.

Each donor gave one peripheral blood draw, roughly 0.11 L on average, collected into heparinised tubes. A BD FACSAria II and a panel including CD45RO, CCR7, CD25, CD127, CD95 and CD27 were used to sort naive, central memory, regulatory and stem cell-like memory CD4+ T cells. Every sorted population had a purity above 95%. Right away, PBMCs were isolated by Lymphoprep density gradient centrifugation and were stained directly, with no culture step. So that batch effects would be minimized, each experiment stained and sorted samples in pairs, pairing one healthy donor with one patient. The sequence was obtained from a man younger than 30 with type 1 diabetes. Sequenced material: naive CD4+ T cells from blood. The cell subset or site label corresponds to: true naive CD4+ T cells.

In nucleotides, the sequence is TGCAGCGTTGAACAGGTTAAGAACACTGAAGCTTTCTTT. Its translation is CSVEQVKNTEAFF. Here the chain combines TRBV29-1 and TRBJ1-1; no D gene call is confident. Reading from cysteine to phenylalanine, the CDR3 counts 13 amino acids. The sequence is cut down to CDR3 DNA, 39 bases in frame from base 1. As encoded in the germline V gene, CDR1 is SQVTM while CDR2 is ANQGSEA. V gives up 2 bases and J gives up 1 base, and the segment between their germline ends measures 8 bases.